The next 17 T cell receptor beta chains were all read from a single sample in a study of Tregs in tolerant kidney transplant recipients. The nonmyeloablative bone marrow transplants came from related graft donors, with transient mixed chimerism. Assay: immunoSEQ multiplex PCR; the TCRdb copy retains only in-frame clones and omits some. The sample records 20,000 to 25,000 clones, over 75% being singletons. This sample comprised CD8+ T cells from blood (PBMCs), obtained 6 months after the transplant. These receptors were obtained from a human patient who received a combined kidney and bone marrow transplant. Some T cells could come from the graft donor.

The chain combines TRBV7-9 with TRBJ2-1, with 11 bases matching TRBD2. The CDR3 is 17 amino acids. The germline gives CDR1 SEHNR, CDR2 FQNEAQ (reference sequence). V lost 2 bases to trimming and J lost 4 bases; unmatched junction nucleotides: 7. In DNA, the CDR3 is TGTGCCAGCAGCTTACTAGGGACTAGCGGCCCTTACAATGAGCAGTTCTTC. Protein: CASSLLGTSGPYNEQFF.

This clone was counted a few times. This chain links TRBV4-2 with TRBJ2-3; D is possibly TRBD2 (7 bases). The CDR3 spans 16 residues. The ends were cut back, 4 bases at V and 2 bases at J, with 16 bases in the middle. The V gene's germline CDR1 is LGHNA and CDR2 YNFKEQ. CDR3 DNA: TGTGCCAGCAGCCCCGGGGAGGGGGGAACCACAGATACGCAGTATTTT. Its translation is CASSPGEGGTTDTQYF.

The gene calls are TRBV14 and TRBJ2-5, with TRBD1 identical over 8 bases. The V and J ends lost 7 bases and 5 bases, in that order; junction bases with no gene match: 6. This CDR3 spans 13 amino acids. From germline, CDR1 is SGHDN and CDR2 FVKESK. CDR3 nucleotides: TGTGCCAGCAACACAGGGGGTCAGGAGACCCAGTACTTC. Translation gives CASNTGGQETQYF.

This clone was detected only a few times. Relative to the germline gene, one junction end is altered; a read error may explain this. CDR3: CASREAGGPAKNIQYF. The CDR3 DNA follows: TGTGCCAGCAGAGAAGCGGGAGGGCCGGCCAAAAACATTCAGTACTTC. The chain recombines TRBV2 with TRBJ2-4, with 10 bases identical to TRBD2. Germline V gene lookup returns CDR1 SNHLY and CDR2 FYNNEI. The CDR3 runs 16 residues.

The chain recombines TRBV9 with TRBJ1-1, with 7 bases matching TRBD1. After removal of 4 bases from V and 10 bases from J, the junction contained 10 bases not matched to a gene. The CDR3 totals 13 residues. CDR1 and CDR2 (germline): SGDLS, YYNGEE. CDR3: CASSMGTADGAFF. Written as DNA, the CDR3 is TGTGCCAGCAGCATGGGGACAGCCGATGGAGCTTTCTTT. Full variable domain (remainder filled in from reference TRBV9 and TRBJ1-1): DSGVTQTPKHLITATGQRVTLRCSPRSGDLSVYWYQQSLDQGLQFLIQYYNGEERAKGNILERFSAQQFPDLHSELNLSSLELGDSALYFCASSMGTADGAFFGQGTRLTVV.

The rearrangement joins TRBV29-1 to TRBJ1-1, with 10 positions matching TRBD1. Germline-derived CDR1 and CDR2 are SQVTM and ANQGSEA. The CDR3 is 13 residues long. V gave up 1 base and J gave up 7 bases; unmatched junction bases: 3. CDR3 nucleotide sequence: TGCAGCGTTGAAGCAGGGACAGGGGATGAAGCTTTCTTT. It encodes CSVEAGTGDEAFF. The complete variable domain, with remaining parts taken from reference TRBV29-1 and TRBJ1-1, reads SAVISQKPSRDICQRGTSLTIQCQVDSQVTMMFWYRQQPGQSLTLIATANQGSEATYESGFVIDKFPISRPNLTFSTLTVSNMSPEDSSIYLCSVEAGTGDEAFFGQGTRLTVV.

This chain joins TRBV6-5 and TRBJ1-5; unclear D gene. Trimming stripped 4 bases from V and 0 bases from J, with 7 bases between. CDR3 size: 14 residues. The germline gives CDR1 MNHEY, CDR2 SVGAGI. CDR3 nucleotide sequence: TGTGCCAGCAGTTTGGCGGATAGCAATCAGCCCCAGCATTTT. This gives the protein CASSLADSNQPQHF.

This chain joins TRBV10-2 and TRBJ1-1, with D unclear. The CDR3 sequence is 13 residues long. V dropped 7 bases and J dropped 5 bases, with 14 bases sitting between them. CDR1 is WSHSY and CDR2 is SAAADI in the germline V gene. CDR3: CASTASVWTEAFF. As DNA, the CDR3 is TGCGCCAGCACCGCTTCGGTATGGACTGAAGCTTTCTTT.

J is TRBJ2-7 and V is TRBV2, with 12 bases fitting TRBD1. V shed 5 bases and J 7 bases; nucleotides not matched to a gene: 6. From germline, CDR1 is SNHLY and CDR2 FYNNEI. This CDR3 is built from 14 residues. CDR3: CASSQGQGAREQYF. The CDR3 DNA sequence: TGTGCCAGCAGTCAGGGACAGGGGGCGCGAGAGCAGTACTTC.

This CDR3 is CASRSDRGNSPLHF. The CDR3 DNA sequence: TGTGCCAGCAGGAGTGACAGGGGTAATTCACCCCTCCACTTT. This chain links TRBV5-4 with TRBJ1-6; 8 bases match TRBD1. The CDR3 runs 14 residues. V dropped 5 bases and J dropped 6; count of bases not matched to a gene: 4. Germline-derived CDR1 and CDR2 are SGHNT and YYREEE (reference sequence). Using reference TRBV5-4 and TRBJ1-6 for the parts outside the CDR3, the full variable domain is ETGVTQSPTHLIKTRGQQVTLRCSSQSGHNTVSWYQQALGQGPQFIFQYYREEENGRGNFPPRFSGLQFPNYSSELNVNALELDDSALYLCASRSDRGNSPLHFGNGTRLTVT.

V gene TRBV9 combines with J gene TRBJ2-3; 8 bases line up with TRBD2. Trimming took 4 bases from V and 1 from J; bases not matched to a gene: 2. Germline CDR1 SGDLS, CDR2 YYNGEE. The CDR3 runs to 14 residues. CDR3 coding DNA: TGTGCCAGCAGCCCCGGGAGGGGCACAGATACGCAGTATTTT. It specifies CASSPGRGTDTQYF.

V gene TRBV7-2 combines with J gene TRBJ1-2; D unresolved. The CDR3 is 15 residues long. Germline V gives CDR1 SGHTA, CDR2 FQGNSA. V was pared by 1 base and J by 6 bases, with 15 bases between. CDR3 protein: CASSLDNQAPHGYTF. For the CDR3, the DNA is TGTGCCAGCAGCTTAGATAATCAGGCCCCACATGGCTACACCTTC.

The V and J genes are TRBV5-5 and TRBJ1-1, with TRBD1 as a possible D gene (6 bases). Trimming took 3 bases from V and 4 from J, leaving 16 bases between them. Germline CDR1 is SGHKS and CDR2 is YYEKEE (reference sequence). This CDR3 contains 15 residues. DNA of the CDR3: TGTGCCAGCAGCTCGAACGGGGGGCCCGGCACTGAAGCTTTCTTT. Its protein product is CASSSNGGPGTEAFF.

Only one count was recorded for this clone. The gene calls are TRBV27 and TRBJ2-7; 9 bases map to TRBD1. The CDR3 totals 15 residues. The V and J ends lost 4 bases and 5 bases, in that order; junction bases with no gene match: 9. The germline gives CDR1 MNHEY, CDR2 SMNVEV (reference sequence). CDR3 residues: CASSYVGTGHDEQYF. The CDR3 bases are TGTGCCAGCAGTTACGTGGGGACAGGGCACGACGAGCAGTACTTC.

The genes are TRBV7-2 and TRBJ2-1; TRBD2 agrees at 8 bases. With V trimmed by 2 bases and J by 9 bases, 9 bases remained unmatched. CDR1 and CDR2 from the germline V gene are SGHTA and FQGNSA. CDR3 size: 15 residues. In DNA form, the CDR3 reads TGTGCCAGCAGCTTAATCGACGGGGGGGCGATTGAGCAGTTCTTC. Amino acid sequence: CASSLIDGGAIEQFF.

The V and J genes are TRBV9 and TRBJ2-2; D gene uncertain. The V gene's germline CDR1 is SGDLS and CDR2 YYNGEE. The V end was cut by 3 bases, the J end by 2 bases, with 14 bases between. CDR3 length: 16 residues. CDR3 DNA sequence: TGTGCCAGCAGCGCTAGGAGTAACGGTAACACCGGGGAGCTGTTTTTT. Protein product: CASSARSNGNTGELFF.

This clone was seen just once. The rearrangement links TRBV13 to TRBJ1-2; possibly TRBD1 for D (6 bases). Per the germline V gene, CDR1 is PRHDT and CDR2 is FYEKMQ (reference sequence). The CDR3 is made up of 13 amino acids. The V end lost 7 bases, the J end lost 6 bases, and 15 bases lay between the germline ends. The CDR3 DNA is TGTGCCAGCACTAGCCAGGGGTTAAATGGCTACACCTTC. This encodes CASTSQGLNGYTF.